This TCR beta chain derives from a study of CD8+ T cells in alopecia areata. Study at large: It was oral tofacitinib, at 5 to 10 mg twice daily, that treated patients received. Scalp area affected, as a percentage, set the severity score of treated patients.

For this clone: Its cognate antigen is unknown.

The V gene's germline CDR1 is MNHEY and CDR2 SMNVEV (reference sequence). Trimming left V 6 bases short and J 7 bases short, with 16 bases between. This CDR3 spans 15 amino acids. Study-wide points: Scalp clonality, together with expanded CD8+ clones among the top 100, fell significantly with tofacitinib. The study found that many expanded lesional clones persisted in scalp and blood during tofacitinib.

Reverse transcribed after extraction, RNA yielded cDNA as the sequencing template. Here immunoSEQ multiplex PCR was the method, and the copy in TCRdb shows in-frame clones only, minus some. The sample lists some 180,000 clones, approximately 50% occurring once. Treatment reported: oral pan-JAK inhibitor, 5-10 mg twice daily. V gene TRBV27 combines with J gene TRBJ1-6; D is uncertain. The clonotype originates from a human donor with alopecia areata. Sample: CD8+ T cells sorted from blood, taken around week 54, from a patient treated with tofacitinib. CDR3 amino acids: CASSPSLGANSPLHF. For the CDR3, the DNA is TGTGCCAGCAGCCCCTCGTTGGGAGCAAATTCACCCCTCCACTTT.